One TCR beta chain is described in this entry. TCRdb used MiXCR to reprocess the 5' RACE reads, holding one entry per CDR3 protein. The table includes about 42,000 distinct CDR3 sequences, roughly 21% detected once. Trimming removed 10 bases at V and 3 bases at J, with 19 bases between. CDR1 is MDHEN, CDR2 SYDVKM, per germline. The CDR3 is made up of 14 amino acids. Cells sorted as Tregs were CD4+, CD25+ and CD127-/low. The clonotype was recovered from a female donor with breast cancer. J is TRBJ2-7 and V is TRBV28; D is perhaps TRBD2 (5 bases). Sequencing used Tregs sorted from blood. CDR3 bases: TGTGCCACCCTACATATCCGGGATCACTACGAGCAGTACTTC. Amino acids: CATLHIRDHYEQYF. The complete variable domain, with remaining parts taken from reference TRBV28 and TRBJ2-7, reads DVKVTQSSRYLVKRTGEKVFLECVQDMDHENMFWYRQDPGLGLRLIYFSYDVKMKEKGDIPEGYSVSREKKERFSLILESASTNQTSMYLCATLHIRDHYEQYFGPGTRLTVT.